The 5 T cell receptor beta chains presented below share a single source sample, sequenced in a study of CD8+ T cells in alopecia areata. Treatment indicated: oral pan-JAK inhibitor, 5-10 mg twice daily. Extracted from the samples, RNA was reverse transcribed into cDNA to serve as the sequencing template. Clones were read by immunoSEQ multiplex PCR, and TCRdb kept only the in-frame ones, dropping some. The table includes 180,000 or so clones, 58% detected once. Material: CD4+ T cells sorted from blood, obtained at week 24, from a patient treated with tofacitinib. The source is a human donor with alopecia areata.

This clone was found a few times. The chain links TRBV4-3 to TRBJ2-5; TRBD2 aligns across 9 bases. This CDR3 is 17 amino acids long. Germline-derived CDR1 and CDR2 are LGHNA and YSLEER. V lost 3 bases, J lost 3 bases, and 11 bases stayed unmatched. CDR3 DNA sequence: TGCGCCAGCAGCCAGGATAGCGTACTAGCGGGCGAAGAGACCCAGTACTTC. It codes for CASSQDSVLAGEETQYF.

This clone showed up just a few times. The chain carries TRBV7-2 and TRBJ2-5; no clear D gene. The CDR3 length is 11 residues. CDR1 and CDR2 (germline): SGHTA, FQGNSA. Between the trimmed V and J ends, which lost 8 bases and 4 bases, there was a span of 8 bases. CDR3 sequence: CASGSRETQYF. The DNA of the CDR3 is TGTGCCAGCGGCTCACGAGAGACCCAGTACTTC.

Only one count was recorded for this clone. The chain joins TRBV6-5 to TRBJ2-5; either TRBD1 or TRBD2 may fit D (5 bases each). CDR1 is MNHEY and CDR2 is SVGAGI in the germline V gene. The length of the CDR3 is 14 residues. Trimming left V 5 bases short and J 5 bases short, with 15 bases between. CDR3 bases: TGTGCCAGCAGTGATGGACGAGGGGAGGAGACCCAGTACTTC. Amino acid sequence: CASSDGRGEETQYF.

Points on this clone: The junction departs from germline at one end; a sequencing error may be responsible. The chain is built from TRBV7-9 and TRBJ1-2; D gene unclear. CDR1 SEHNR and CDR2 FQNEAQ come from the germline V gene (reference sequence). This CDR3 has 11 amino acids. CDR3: CASSFLAKESF. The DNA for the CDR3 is TGTGCCAGCAGCTTTTTAGCCAAAGAGTCCTTC.

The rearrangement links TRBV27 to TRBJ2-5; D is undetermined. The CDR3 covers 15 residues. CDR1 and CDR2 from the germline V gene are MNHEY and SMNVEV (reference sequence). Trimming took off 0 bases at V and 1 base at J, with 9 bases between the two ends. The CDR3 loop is CASSLSWQRQETQYF. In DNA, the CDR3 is TGTGCCAGCAGTTTATCGTGGCAGCGCCAAGAGACCCAGTACTTC.